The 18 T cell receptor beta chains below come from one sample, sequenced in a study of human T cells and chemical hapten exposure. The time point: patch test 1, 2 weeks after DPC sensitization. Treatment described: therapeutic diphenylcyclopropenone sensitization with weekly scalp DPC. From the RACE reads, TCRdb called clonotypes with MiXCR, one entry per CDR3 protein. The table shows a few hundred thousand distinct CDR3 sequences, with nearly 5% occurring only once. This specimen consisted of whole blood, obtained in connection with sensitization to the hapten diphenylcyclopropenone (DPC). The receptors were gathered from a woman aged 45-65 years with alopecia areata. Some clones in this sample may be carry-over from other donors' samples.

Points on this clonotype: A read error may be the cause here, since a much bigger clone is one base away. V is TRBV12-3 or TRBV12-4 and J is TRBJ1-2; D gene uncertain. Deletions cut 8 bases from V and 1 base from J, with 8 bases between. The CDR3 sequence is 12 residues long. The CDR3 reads CASGQYNYGYTF. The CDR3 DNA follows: TGTGCCAGCGGGCAGTATAACTATGGCTACACCTTC.

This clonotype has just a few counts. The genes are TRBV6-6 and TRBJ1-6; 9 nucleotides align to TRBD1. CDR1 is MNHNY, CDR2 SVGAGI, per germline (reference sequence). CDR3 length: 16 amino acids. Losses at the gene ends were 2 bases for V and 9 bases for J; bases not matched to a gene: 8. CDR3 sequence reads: CASSYPMGQGSSPLHF. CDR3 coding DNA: TGTGCCAGCAGTTACCCTATGGGACAGGGATCTTCACCCCTCCACTTT.

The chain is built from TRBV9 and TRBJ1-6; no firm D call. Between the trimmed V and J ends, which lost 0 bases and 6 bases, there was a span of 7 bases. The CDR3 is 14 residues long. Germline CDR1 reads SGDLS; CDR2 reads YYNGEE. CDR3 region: CASSVATSNSPLHF. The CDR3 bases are TGTGCCAGCAGCGTAGCTACGAGTAATTCACCCCTCCACTTT.

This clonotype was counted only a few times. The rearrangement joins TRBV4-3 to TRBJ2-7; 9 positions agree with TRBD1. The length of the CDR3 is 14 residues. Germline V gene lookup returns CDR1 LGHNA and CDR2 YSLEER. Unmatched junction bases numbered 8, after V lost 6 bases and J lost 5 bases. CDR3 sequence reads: CASSPGTGSDEQYF. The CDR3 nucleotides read TGCGCCAGCAGTCCGGGGACAGGGAGCGACGAGCAGTACTTC.

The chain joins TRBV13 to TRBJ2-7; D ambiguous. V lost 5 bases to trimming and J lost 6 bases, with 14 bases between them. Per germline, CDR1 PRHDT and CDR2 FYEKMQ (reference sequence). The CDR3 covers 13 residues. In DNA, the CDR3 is TGTGCCAGCAGCCGAGGAAAGGGTGGCGAGCAGTACTTC. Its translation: CASSRGKGGEQYF.

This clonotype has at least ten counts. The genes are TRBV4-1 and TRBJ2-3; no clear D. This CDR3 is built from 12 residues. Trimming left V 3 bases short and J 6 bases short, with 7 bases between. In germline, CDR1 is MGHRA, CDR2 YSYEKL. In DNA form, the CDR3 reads TGCGCCAGCAGCCATATCCGTGATACGCAGTATTTT. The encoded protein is CASSHIRDTQYF.

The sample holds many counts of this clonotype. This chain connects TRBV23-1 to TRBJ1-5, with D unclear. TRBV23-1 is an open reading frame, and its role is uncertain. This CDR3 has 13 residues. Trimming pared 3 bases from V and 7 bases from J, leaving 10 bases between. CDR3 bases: TGCGCCAGCAGTCAGGCAGCGGACCAGCCCCAGCATTTT. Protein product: CASSQAADQPQHF.

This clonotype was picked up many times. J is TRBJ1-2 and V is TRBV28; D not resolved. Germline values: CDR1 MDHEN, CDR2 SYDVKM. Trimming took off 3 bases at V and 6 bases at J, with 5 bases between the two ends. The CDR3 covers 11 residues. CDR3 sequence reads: CASSLEDGYTF. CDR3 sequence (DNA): TGTGCCAGCAGTTTGGAGGATGGCTACACCTTC.

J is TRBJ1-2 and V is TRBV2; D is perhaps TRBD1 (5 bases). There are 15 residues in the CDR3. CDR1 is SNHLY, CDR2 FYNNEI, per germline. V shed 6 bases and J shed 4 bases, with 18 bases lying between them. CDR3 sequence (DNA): TGTGCCAGCAGAGGGGACTCCTATCCTTTCTATGGCTACACCTTC. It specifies CASRGDSYPFYGYTF. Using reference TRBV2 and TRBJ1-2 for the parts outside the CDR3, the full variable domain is EPEVTQTPSHQVTQMGQEVILRCVPISNHLYFYWYRQILGQKVEFLVSFYNNEISEKSEIFDDQFSVERPDGSNFTLKIRSTKLEDSAMYFCASRGDSYPFYGYTFGSGTRLTVV.

The chain's CDR3 is CASSLPLNEQFF. The CDR3 DNA reads TGTGCCAGCAGTTTACCCCTCAATGAGCAGTTCTTC. The chain recombines TRBV28 with TRBJ2-1; D gene uncertain. This CDR3 has 12 residues. V was pared by 2 bases and J by 6 bases, with 5 bases between. Looked up from germline, CDR1 is MDHEN and CDR2 is SYDVKM.

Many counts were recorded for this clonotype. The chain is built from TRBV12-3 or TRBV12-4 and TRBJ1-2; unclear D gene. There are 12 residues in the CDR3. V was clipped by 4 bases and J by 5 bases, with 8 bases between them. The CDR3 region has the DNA TGTGCCAGCAGTTCACTGAGTTATGGCTACACCTTC. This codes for CASSSLSYGYTF.

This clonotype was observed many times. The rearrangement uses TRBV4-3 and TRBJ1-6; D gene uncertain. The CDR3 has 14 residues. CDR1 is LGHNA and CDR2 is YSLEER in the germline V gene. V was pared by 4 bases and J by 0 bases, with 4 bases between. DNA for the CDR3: TGCGCCAGCAGCCCTGGCTCCTATAATTCACCCCTCCACTTT. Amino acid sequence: CASSPGSYNSPLHF.

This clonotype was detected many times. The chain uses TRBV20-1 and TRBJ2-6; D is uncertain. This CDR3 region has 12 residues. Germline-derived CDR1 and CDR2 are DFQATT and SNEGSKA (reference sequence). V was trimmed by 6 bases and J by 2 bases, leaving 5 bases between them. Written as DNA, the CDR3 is TGCAGTGCGGGCACTGGGGCCAACGTCCTGACTTTC. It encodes CSAGTGANVLTF.

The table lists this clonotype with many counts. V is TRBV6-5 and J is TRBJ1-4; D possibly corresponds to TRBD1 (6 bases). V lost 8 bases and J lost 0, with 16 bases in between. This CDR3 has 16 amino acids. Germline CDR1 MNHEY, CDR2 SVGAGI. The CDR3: CASFPQGSATNEKLFF. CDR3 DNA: TGTGCCAGCTTCCCCCAGGGGTCTGCAACTAATGAAAAACTGTTTTTT.

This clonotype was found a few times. Written as DNA, the CDR3 is TGCAGCGTTGGAATCGGGGATCAGAATGAGCAGTTCTTC. Protein sequence: CSVGIGDQNEQFF. The J gene is TRBJ2-1, the V gene TRBV29-1; TRBD2 might be the D (5 bases). This CDR3 comprises 13 residues. The V end lost 4 bases, the J end lost 7 bases, and 14 bases lay between the germline ends. Germline CDR1 and CDR2: SQVTM and ANQGSEA.

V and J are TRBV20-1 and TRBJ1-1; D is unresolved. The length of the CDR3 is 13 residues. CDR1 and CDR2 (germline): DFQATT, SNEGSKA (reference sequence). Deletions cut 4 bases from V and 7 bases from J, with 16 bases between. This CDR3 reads CSATDPGPNEAFF. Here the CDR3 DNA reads TGCAGTGCTACTGATCCCGGGCCAAATGAAGCTTTCTTT.

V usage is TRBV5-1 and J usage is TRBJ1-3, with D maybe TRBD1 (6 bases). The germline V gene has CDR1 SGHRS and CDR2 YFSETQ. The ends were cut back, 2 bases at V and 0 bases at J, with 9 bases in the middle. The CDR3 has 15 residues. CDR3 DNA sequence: TGCGCCAGCAGCTTACAGGGTGACTCTGGAAACACCATATATTTT. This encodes CASSLQGDSGNTIYF.

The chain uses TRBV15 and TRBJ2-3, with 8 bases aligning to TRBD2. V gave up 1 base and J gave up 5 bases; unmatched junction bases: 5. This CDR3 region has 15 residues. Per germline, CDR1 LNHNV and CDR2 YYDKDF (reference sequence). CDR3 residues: CATSRGGAGEDTQYF. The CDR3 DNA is TGTGCCACCAGCAGAGGGGGAGCGGGAGAAGATACGCAGTATTTT.